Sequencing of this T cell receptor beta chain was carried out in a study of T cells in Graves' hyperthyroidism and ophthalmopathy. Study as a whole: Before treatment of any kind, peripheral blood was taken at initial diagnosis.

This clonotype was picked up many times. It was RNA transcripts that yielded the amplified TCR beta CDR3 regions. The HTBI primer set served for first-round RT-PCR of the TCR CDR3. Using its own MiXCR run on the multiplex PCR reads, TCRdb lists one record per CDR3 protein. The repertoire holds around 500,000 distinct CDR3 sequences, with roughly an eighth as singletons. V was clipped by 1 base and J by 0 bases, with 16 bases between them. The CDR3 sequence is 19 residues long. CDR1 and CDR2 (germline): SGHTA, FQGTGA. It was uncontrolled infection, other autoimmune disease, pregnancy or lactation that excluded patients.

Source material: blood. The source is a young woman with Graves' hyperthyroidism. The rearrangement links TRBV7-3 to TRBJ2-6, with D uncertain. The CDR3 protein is CASSLNPGLLRSGANVLTF. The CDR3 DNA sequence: TGTGCCAGCAGCTTAAATCCAGGCCTTCTCCGCTCTGGGGCCAACGTCCTGACTTTC.